This note documents a single T cell receptor beta chain sequence. Its antigen remains unknown. Clones were read by immunoSEQ multiplex PCR, and TCRdb kept only the in-frame ones, dropping some. The repertoire holds around 300,000 clones, with around 89% as singletons. V shed 4 bases and J shed 5 bases, with 6 bases lying between them. CDR1 and CDR2 from the germline V gene are MNHNY and SVGAGI (reference sequence). The CDR3 totals 11 residues. These data originate in a study of cytomegalovirus exposure and HLA in healthy donors. Study-level background: In a later analysis, it was reported that the roughly 130 validation repertoires had been produced on the same platform as the 550 to 850 repertoires belonging to the first cohort. Study-wide findings and caveats: TCR beta chains numbering approximately 150 were designated cytomegalovirus-associated. Reports indicated that the classifier achieved high specificity and sensitivity in diagnosing cytomegalovirus status.

Separate from the 666-subject first cohort was the approximately 120-subject validation cohort, to which the donors belonged. The chain combines TRBV6-6 with TRBJ2-7; no definite D call. The origin of this receptor is a woman aged 18-29 years in good health and CMV-seronegative. The source material was PBMCs. CDR3 in amino acids: CASSFSNEQYF. The CDR3, as DNA: TGTGCCAGCAGTTTCTCTAACGAGCAGTACTTC.